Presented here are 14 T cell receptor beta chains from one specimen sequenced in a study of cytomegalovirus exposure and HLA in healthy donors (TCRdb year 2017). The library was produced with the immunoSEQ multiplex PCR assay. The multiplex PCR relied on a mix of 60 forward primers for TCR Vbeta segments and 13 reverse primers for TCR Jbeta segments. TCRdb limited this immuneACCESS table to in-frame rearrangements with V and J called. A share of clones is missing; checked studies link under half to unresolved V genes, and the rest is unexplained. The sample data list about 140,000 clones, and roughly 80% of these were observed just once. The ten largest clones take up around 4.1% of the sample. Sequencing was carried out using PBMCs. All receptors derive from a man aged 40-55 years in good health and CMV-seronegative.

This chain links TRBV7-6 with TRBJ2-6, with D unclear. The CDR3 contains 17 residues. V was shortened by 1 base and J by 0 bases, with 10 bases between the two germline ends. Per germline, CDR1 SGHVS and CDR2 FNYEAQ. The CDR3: CASSLGSGSSGANVLTF. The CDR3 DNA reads TGTGCCAGCAGCTTAGGTTCAGGCAGCTCTGGGGCCAACGTCCTGACTTTC.

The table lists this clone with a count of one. The chain's CDR3 is CASSDSTGGTEAFF. The DNA of the CDR3 is TGTGCCAGCAGTGACTCGACAGGGGGGACTGAAGCTTTCTTT. The chain links TRBV6-4 to TRBJ1-1; 9 bases map to TRBD1. CDR3 length: 14 amino acids. The germline V gene encodes CDR1 MRHNA and CDR2 SNTAGT. V shed 0 bases and J 5 bases; nucleotides not matched to a gene: 1.

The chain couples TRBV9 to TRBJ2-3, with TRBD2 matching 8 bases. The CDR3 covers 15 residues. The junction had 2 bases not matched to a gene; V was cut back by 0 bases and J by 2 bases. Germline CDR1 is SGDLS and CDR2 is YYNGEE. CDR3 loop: CASSVELADTDTQYF. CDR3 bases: TGTGCCAGCAGCGTAGAACTAGCGGACACAGATACGCAGTATTTT.

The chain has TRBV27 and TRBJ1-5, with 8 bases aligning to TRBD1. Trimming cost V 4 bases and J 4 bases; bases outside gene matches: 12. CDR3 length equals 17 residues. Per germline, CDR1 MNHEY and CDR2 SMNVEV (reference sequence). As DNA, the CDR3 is TGTGCCAGCAGTTATGGTGGGGCACAGGGGGTGAATCAGCCCCAGCATTTT. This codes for CASSYGGAQGVNQPQHF.

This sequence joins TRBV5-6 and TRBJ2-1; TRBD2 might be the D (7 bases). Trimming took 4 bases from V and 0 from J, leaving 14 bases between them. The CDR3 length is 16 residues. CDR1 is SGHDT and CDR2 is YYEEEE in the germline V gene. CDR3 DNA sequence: TGTGCCAGCAGCCCCTCGGGGGGCCCCTCCTACAATGAGCAGTTCTTC. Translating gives CASSPSGGPSYNEQFF.

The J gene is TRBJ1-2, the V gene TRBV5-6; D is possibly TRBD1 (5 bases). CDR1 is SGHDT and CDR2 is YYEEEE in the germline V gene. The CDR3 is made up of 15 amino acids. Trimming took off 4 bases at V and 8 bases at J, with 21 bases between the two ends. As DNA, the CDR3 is TGTGCCAGCAGCCCCGCGGGGCAGGGATTTTCAGGCTACACCTTC. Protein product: CASSPAGQGFSGYTF.

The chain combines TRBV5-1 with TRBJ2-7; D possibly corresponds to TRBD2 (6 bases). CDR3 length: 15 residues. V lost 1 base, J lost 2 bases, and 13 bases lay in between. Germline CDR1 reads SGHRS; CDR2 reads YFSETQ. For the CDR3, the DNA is TGCGCCAGCAGCTTGAAGGCAGGAGGGACCTACGAGCAGTACTTC. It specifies CASSLKAGGTYEQYF.

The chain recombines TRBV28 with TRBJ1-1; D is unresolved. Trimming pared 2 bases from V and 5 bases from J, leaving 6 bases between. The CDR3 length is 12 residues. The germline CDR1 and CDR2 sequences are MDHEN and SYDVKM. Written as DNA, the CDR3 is TGTGCCAGCAGTTTACCCAGGACTGAAGCTTTCTTT. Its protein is CASSLPRTEAFF.

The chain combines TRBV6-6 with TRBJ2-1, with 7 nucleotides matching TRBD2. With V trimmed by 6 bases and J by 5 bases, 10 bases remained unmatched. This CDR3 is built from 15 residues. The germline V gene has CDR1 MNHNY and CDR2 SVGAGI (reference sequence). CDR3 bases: TGTGCCAGCAGCTTTTTAGCGGGCGGGAACAATGAGCAGTTCTTC. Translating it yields CASSFLAGGNNEQFF.

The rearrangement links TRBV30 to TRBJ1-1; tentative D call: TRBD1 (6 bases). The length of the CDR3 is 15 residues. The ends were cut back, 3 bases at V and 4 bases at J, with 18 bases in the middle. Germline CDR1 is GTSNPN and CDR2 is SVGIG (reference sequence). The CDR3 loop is CAWSHQTGRGTEAFF. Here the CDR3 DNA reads TGTGCCTGGAGCCACCAGACAGGCCGGGGCACTGAAGCTTTCTTT.

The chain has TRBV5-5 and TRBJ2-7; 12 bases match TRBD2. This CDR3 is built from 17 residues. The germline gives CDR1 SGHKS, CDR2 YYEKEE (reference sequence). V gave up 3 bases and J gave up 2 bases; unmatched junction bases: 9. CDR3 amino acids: CASSSFPTSGGAYEQYF. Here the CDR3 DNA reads TGTGCCAGCAGCTCTTTCCCGACTAGCGGGGGAGCCTACGAGCAGTACTTC.

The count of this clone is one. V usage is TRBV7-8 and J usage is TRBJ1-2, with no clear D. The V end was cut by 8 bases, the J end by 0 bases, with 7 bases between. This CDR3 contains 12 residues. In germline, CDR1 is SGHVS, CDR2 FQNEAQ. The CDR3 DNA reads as TGTGCCAGCTCTGGAGCTAACTATGGCTACACCTTC. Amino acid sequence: CASSGANYGYTF.

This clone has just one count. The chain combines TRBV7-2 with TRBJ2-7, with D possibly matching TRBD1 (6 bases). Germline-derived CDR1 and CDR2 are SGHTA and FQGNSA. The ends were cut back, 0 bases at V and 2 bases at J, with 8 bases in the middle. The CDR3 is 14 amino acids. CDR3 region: CASSLATGAYEQYF. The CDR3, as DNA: TGTGCCAGCAGCTTAGCGACAGGCGCCTACGAGCAGTACTTC.

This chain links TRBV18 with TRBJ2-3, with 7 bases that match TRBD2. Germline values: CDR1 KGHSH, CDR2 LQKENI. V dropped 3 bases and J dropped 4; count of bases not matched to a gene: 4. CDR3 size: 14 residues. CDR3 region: CASSPWEGSDTQYF. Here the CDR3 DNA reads TGTGCCAGCTCACCCTGGGAGGGCTCAGATACGCAGTATTTT.